This entry features one TCR beta chain sequence. Its antigen remains unidentified. PCR was performed using 60 Vbeta and 13 Jbeta primers. Repertoires were generated with immunoSEQ multiplex PCR, while TCRdb's copy carries only in-frame clones and drops some. The top ten hold 9.5% to 13% of the sample, which has 100,000 to 150,000 clones, 78% seen once. The CDR3 has 14 residues. Germline V gene data show CDR1 as SQVTM and CDR2 as ANQGSEA. The V and J ends lost 1 base and 5 bases, in that order; junction bases with no gene match: 5. The data stem from a study of cytomegalovirus exposure and HLA in healthy donors. Findings and caveats of the study: In a later analysis, TCR beta V- and J-gene trimming was associated with a missense DCLRE1C variant. Accurate predictions that matched the HLA-A and HLA-B alleles of most subjects were reportedly made from TCR beta sequences. A list of 150 to 200 TCR beta chains associated with cytomegalovirus was given.

Sequencing input: PBMCs. This sequence joins TRBV29-1 and TRBJ2-7; 10 bases align to TRBD1. This clonotype originated in a man under 40 in good health and CMV-seropositive. CDR3 amino acids: CSVEGRQGANEQYF. DNA for the CDR3: TGCAGCGTTGAAGGTAGACAGGGGGCAAACGAGCAGTACTTC.